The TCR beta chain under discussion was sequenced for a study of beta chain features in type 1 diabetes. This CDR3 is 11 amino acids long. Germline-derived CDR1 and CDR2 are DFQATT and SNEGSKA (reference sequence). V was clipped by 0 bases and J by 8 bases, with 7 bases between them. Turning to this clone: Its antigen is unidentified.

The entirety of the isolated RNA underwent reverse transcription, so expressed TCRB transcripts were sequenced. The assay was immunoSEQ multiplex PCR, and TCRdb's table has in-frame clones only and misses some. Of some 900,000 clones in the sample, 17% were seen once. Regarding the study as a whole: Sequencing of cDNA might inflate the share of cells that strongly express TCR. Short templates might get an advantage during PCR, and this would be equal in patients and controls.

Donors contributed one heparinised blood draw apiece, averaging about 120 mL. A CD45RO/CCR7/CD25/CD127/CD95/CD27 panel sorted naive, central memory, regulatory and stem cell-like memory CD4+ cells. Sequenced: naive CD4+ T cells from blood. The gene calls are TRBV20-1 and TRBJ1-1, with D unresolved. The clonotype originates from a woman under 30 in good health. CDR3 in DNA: TGCAGTGCTAGAGACGGACTCGAAGCTTTCTTT. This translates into CSARDGLEAFF.